A selection of T cell receptor beta chains follows, all from one sample in a study of blood T cell repertoires in COVID-19. The data were produced by immunoSEQ multiplex PCR, yet TCRdb's version contains in-frame clones alone and is incomplete. The profile shows around 60,000 clones, around 87% of them singletons. The source material was peripheral blood. The source is a human donor in a cohort sampled during active COVID-19. Both conserved end residues are part of each CDR3. The D gene is left open where the match is weak.

CDR3aa,CDR3nt,v_gene,d_gene,j_gene
CASRRGQGHTEAFF,TGTGCCAGCAGGAGAGGACAGGGCCACACTGAAGCTTTCTTT,TRBV2,TRBD1,TRBJ1-1
CASSLTAMNTEAFF,TGTGCCAGCAGCTTAACAGCTATGAACACTGAAGCTTTCTTT,TRBV7-2,NA,TRBJ1-1
CASSPFFSGHKNTEAFF,TGTGCCAGCAGCCCATTTTTCTCTGGACACAAGAACACTGAAGCTTTCTTT,TRBV7-9,NA,TRBJ1-1
CATSSSSDYGYTF,TGTGCCACCAGCAGCTCGAGCGACTATGGCTACACCTTC,TRBV15,NA,TRBJ1-2
CASSYSRTGGNGYTF,TGTGCCAGCAGCTACTCCCGGACAGGTGGAAATGGCTACACCTTC,TRBV7-2,TRBD1,TRBJ1-2
CASSYREINEQFF,TGTGCCAGCAGTTATCGAGAAATCAATGAGCAGTTCTTC,TRBV6-5,NA,TRBJ2-1
CASSVGTGQALWEQFF,TGTGCCAGCAGCGTAGGTACGGGACAGGCCCTGTGGGAGCAGTTCTTC,TRBV9,TRBD1,TRBJ2-1
CASSLRTSGSLYNEQFF,TGTGCCAGCAGTTTAAGGACTAGCGGGAGCTTGTACAATGAGCAGTTCTTC,TRBV27,TRBD2,TRBJ2-1
CASNLGGEDTQYF,TGCGCCAGCAATCTAGGGGGGGAGGATACGCAGTATTTT,TRBV5-1,NA,TRBJ2-3
CASSSKQGRNIQYF,TGTGCCAGCAGTTCCAAACAGGGGCGGAACATTCAGTACTTC,TRBV27,TRBD1,TRBJ2-4